The next 5 T cell receptor beta chains were all read from a single sample in a study of T cells in tumors after PD-1 blockade. Time point of the sample: second of two post-therapy site-matched biopsies roughly two months apart. Libraries were prepared by immunoSEQ multiplex PCR; TCRdb keeps only in-frame clonotypes and omits some of them. The data contain about 7,600 clones, approximately 62% of them seen just once; the ten biggest clones take up roughly 13%. Material: tumor tissue, obtained after anti-PD-1 treatment. These receptor sequences come from a human donor with basal cell carcinoma.

This sequence joins TRBV19 and TRBJ1-2, with TRBD1 matching over 7 bases. Germline V gene lookup returns CDR1 LNHDA and CDR2 SQIVND (reference sequence). The ends lost 4 bases at V and 8 bases at J; junction bases unmatched: 13. CDR3 length: 15 amino acids. CDR3 bases: TGTGCCAGTAGTAGCCGGGACAGACAACCCTTCGGCTACACCTTC. Residues: CASSSRDRQPFGYTF. The whole variable domain, remainder taken from reference TRBV19 and TRBJ1-2, is DGGITQSPKYLFRKEGQNVTLSCEQNLNHDAMYWYRQDPGQGLRLIYYSQIVNDFQKGDIAEGYSVSREKKESFPLTVTSAQKNPTAFYLCASSSRDRQPFGYTFGSGTRLTVV.

Only a few counts were recorded for this clone. The V and J genes are TRBV5-1 and TRBJ2-1, with D maybe TRBD2 (5 bases). Trimming cost V 2 bases and J 7 bases, with 13 bases left between them. The CDR3 totals 14 residues. The V gene's germline CDR1 is SGHRS and CDR2 YFSETQ. The CDR3 protein is CASSFDHGGNEQFF. As DNA, the CDR3 is TGCGCCAGCAGCTTTGATCACGGCGGGAATGAGCAGTTCTTC.

A few counts support this clone. The chain recombines TRBV6-6 with TRBJ2-3; D is possibly TRBD2 (7 bases). Trimming stripped 10 bases from V and 6 bases from J, with 17 bases between. The CDR3 covers 13 residues. The V gene's germline CDR1 is MNHNY and CDR2 SVGAGI (reference sequence). CDR3 residues: CATRGAHGDTQYF. For the CDR3, the DNA is TGTGCCACCCGGGGGGCCCACGGGGATACGCAGTATTTT.

The CDR3 DNA reads as TGTGCCAGCAGTTCCGGACGGTATAGCAATCAGCCCCAGCATTTT. The encoded protein is CASSSGRYSNQPQHF. The chain combines TRBV6-5 with TRBJ1-5; D is ambiguous. Trimming pared 4 bases from V and 0 bases from J, leaving 10 bases between. Germline assignment: CDR1 MNHEY and CDR2 SVGAGI. The CDR3 consists of 15 residues.

Relative to its sample, this clone is large. The rearrangement links TRBV12-5 to TRBJ1-2; no firm D call. This CDR3 has 14 amino acids. Germline lookup yields CDR1 LGHNT and CDR2 FRNRAP. Trimming took 5 bases from V and 4 from J, leaving 14 bases between them. CDR3 DNA: TGTGCTAGTGGTCCGGGTCCCTTCTTCTATGGCTACACCTTC. Translation: CASGPGPFFYGYTF.